This T cell receptor beta chain was retrieved from a study of the immune and genomic landscape of osteosarcoma. Overall study findings and caveats: Productive clonality stayed low overall, though C3 exceeded C1. A single dominant hyperexpanded clone appeared in 4 or 5 cases, each with <100 clonotypes.

This clone was seen a handful of times. Its target is unknown. CDR3 size: 14 residues. V lost 4 bases and J lost 7, with 15 bases in between. The germline gives CDR1 SGHRS, CDR2 YFSETQ. Some clones are missing from TCRdb's copy, which holds only in-frame ones; the method was immunoSEQ multiplex PCR. The sample holds a few thousand clones, around 70% seen once. The TCR sequence derives from a man aged 18-30 years with osteosarcoma. This sequence joins TRBV5-1 and TRBJ1-3; D uncertain. The sequencing input was tumor tissue from a local recurrence in the femur. The CDR3 sequence: CASSPGEARNTIYF. CDR3 sequence (DNA): TGCGCCAGCAGCCCTGGTGAGGCTCGGAACACCATATATTTT. Together with reference TRBV5-1 and TRBJ1-3, the CDR3 gives the full variable domain: KAGVTQTPRYLIKTRGQQVTLSCSPISGHRSVSWYQQTPGQGLQFLFEYFSETQRNKGNFPGRFSGRQFSNSRSEMNVSTLELGDSALYLCASSPGEARNTIYFGEGSWLTVV.